This entry is about one T cell receptor (beta chain). V lost 3 bases, J lost 1 base, and 13 bases lay in between. The CDR3 runs 15 residues. CDR1 DFQATT and CDR2 SNEGSKA come from the germline V gene (reference sequence). This sample was taken from a study of response to subunit inactivated influenza vaccine. Using its own MiXCR run on the RT-PCR reads, TCRdb lists one record per CDR3 protein. The sample yields just under 550,000 distinct CDR3 sequences, roughly 25% seen once. This sample was shared with a second study, whose subject was T cells expressing NK-cell markers. That source notes: In generating TCR beta cDNA, 5'RACE template switching with UMIs was used. In a group of several donors, dominant NKG2C+ clonotypes represented 1.0-7.0% of CD8+ T cells. Also leading the CD3+CD56-NKG2C+ fraction in several donors were these clonotypes.

The chain combines TRBV20-1 with TRBJ2-1; D might be TRBD2 (6 bases). The specimen was CD4+ T cells sorted from PBMCs, collected 11 to 12 days after vaccination. The clonotype originates from a man aged 50 to 59 who received an inactivated influenza vaccine. The CDR3 sequence: CSASAGTWSYNEQFF. The CDR3 DNA reads TGCAGTGCTAGCGCCGGGACTTGGTCCTACAATGAGCAGTTCTTC.